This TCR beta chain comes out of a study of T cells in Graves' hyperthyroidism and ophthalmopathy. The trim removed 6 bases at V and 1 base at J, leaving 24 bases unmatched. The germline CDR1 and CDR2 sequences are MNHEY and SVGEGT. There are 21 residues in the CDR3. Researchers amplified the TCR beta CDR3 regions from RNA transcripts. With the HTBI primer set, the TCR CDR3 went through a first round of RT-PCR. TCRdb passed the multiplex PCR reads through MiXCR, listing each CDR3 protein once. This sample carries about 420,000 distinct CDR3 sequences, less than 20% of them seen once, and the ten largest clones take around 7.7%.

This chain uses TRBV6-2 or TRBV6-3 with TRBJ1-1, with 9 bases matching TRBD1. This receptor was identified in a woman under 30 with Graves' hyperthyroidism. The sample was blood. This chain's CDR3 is CASSTGTGSLPLPGPNTEAFF. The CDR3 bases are TGTGCCAGCAGCACCGGGACAGGGTCACTCCCCCTCCCTGGCCCGAACACTGAAGCTTTCTTT.